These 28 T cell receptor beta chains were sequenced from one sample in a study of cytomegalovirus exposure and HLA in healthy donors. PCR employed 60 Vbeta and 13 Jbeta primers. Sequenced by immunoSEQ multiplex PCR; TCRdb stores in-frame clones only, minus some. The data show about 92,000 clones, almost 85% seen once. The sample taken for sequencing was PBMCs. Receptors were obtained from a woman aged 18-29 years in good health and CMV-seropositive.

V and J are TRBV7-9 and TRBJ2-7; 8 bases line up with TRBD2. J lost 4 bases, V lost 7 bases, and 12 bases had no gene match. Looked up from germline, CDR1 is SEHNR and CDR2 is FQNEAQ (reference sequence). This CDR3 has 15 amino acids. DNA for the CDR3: TGTGCCAGCACCCTAGTGGGCGGGAGGAGTTACGAGCAGTACTTC. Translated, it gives CASTLVGGRSYEQYF.

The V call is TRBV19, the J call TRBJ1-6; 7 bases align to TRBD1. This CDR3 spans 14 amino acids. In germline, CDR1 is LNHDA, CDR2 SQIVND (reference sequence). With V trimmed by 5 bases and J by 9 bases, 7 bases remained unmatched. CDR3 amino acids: CASSSRQGGSPLHF. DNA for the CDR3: TGTGCCAGTAGTTCGAGACAGGGAGGTTCACCCCTCCACTTT.

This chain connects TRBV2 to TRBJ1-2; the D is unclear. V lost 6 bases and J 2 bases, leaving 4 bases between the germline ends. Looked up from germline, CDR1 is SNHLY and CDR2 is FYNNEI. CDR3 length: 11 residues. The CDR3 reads CASRRNYGYTF. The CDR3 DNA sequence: TGTGCCAGCAGGAGGAACTATGGCTACACCTTC.

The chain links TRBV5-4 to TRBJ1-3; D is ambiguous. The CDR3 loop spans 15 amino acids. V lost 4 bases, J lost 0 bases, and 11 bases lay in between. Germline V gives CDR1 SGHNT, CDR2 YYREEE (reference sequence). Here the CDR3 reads CASSPGLISGNTIYF. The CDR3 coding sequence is TGTGCCAGCAGCCCCGGTCTGATCTCTGGAAACACCATATATTTT.

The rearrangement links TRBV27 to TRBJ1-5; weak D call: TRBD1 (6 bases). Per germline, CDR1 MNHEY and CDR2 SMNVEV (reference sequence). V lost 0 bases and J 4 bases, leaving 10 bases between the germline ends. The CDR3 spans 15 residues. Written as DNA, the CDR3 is TGTGCCAGCAGTTTATCGAGAACAGGGAATCAGCCCCAGCATTTT. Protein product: CASSLSRTGNQPQHF.

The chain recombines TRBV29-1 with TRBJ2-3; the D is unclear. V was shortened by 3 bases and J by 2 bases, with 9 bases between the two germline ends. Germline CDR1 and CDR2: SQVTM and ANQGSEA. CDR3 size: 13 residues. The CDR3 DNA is TGCAGCGTTGACCCAGACTTCACAGATACGCAGTATTTT. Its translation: CSVDPDFTDTQYF.

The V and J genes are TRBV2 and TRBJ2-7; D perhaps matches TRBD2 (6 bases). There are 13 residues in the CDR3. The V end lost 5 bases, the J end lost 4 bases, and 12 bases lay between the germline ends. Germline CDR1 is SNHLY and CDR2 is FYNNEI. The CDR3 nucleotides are TGTGCCAGCAGTCCACACGGGAGATACGAGCAGTACTTC. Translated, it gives CASSPHGRYEQYF.

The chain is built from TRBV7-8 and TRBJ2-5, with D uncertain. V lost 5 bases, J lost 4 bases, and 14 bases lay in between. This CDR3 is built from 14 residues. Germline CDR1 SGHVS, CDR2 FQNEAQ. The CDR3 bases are TGTGCCAGCAGCCCTGAAGAGAGTGGAGAGACCCAGTACTTC. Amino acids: CASSPEESGETQYF.

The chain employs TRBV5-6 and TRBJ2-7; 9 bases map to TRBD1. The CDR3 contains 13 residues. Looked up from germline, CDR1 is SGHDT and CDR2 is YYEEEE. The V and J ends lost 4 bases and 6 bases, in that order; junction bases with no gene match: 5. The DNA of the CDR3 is TGTGCCAGCAGCCCAGGGACAGGGAGCGAGCAGTACTTC. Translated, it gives CASSPGTGSEQYF.

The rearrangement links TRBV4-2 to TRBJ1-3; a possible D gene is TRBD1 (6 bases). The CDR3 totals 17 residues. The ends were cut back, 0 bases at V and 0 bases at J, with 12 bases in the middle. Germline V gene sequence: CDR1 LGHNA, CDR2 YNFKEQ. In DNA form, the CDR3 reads TGTGCCAGCAGCCAAGACCGGGGGGCCAGCTCTGGAAACACCATATATTTT. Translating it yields CASSQDRGASSGNTIYF.

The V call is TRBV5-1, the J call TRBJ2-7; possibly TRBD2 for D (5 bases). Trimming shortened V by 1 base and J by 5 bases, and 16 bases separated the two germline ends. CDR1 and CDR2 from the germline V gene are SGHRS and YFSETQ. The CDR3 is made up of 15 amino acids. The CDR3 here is CASSLTSGIIHEQYF. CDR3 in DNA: TGCGCCAGCAGCTTGACCTCCGGGATTATCCACGAGCAGTACTTC.

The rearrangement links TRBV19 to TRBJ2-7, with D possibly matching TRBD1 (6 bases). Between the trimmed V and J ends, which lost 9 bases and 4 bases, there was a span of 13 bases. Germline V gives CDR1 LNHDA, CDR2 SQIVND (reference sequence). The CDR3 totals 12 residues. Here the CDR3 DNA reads TGTGCCAGCAGGGCAACAGGGTACGAGCAGTACTTC. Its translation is CASRATGYEQYF. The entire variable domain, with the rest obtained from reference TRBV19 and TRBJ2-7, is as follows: DGGITQSPKYLFRKEGQNVTLSCEQNLNHDAMYWYRQDPGQGLRLIYYSQIVNDFQKGDIAEGYSVSREKKESFPLTVTSAQKNPTAFYLCASRATGYEQYFGPGTRLTVT.

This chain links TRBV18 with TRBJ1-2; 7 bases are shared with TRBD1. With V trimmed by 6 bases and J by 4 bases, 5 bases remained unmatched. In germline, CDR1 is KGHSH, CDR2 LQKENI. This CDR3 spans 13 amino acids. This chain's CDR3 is CASSTDRAYGYTF. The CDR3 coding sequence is TGTGCCAGCTCGACCGACAGGGCCTATGGCTACACCTTC. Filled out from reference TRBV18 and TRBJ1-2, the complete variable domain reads NAGVMQNPRHLVRRRGQEARLRCSPMKGHSHVYWYRQLPEEGLKFMVYLQKENIIDESGMPKERFSAEFPKEGPSILRIQQVVRGDSAAYFCASSTDRAYGYTFGSGTRLTVV.

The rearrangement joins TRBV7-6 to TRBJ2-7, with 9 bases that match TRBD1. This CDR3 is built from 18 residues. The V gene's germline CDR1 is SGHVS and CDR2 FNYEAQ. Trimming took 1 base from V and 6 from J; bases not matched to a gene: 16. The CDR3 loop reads CASSLEGAGTGIVSEQYF. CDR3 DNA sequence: TGTGCCAGCAGCTTAGAGGGGGCGGGGACAGGGATAGTCTCCGAGCAGTACTTC. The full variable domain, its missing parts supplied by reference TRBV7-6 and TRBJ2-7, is GAGVSQSPRYKVTKRGQDVALRCDPISGHVSLYWYRQALGQGPEFLTYFNYEAQQDKSGLPNDRFSAERPEGSISTLTIQRTEQRDSAMYRCASSLEGAGTGIVSEQYFGPGTRLTVT.

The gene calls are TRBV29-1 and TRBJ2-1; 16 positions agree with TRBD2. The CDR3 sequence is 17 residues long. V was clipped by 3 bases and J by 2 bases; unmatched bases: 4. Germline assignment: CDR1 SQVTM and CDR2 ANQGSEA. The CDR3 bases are TGCAGCGTTGATGGGACTAGCGGGGGGGCCCCCTACAATGAGCAGTTCTTC. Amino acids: CSVDGTSGGAPYNEQFF.

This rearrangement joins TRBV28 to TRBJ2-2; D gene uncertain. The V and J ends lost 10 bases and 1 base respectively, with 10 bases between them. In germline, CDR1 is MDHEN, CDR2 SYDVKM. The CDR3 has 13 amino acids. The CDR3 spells CATEDRNTGELFF. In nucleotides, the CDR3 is TGTGCCACCGAGGATAGGAACACCGGGGAGCTGTTTTTT. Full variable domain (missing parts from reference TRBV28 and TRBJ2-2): DVKVTQSSRYLVKRTGEKVFLECVQDMDHENMFWYRQDPGLGLRLIYFSYDVKMKEKGDIPEGYSVSREKKERFSLILESASTNQTSMYLCATEDRNTGELFFGEGSRLTVL.

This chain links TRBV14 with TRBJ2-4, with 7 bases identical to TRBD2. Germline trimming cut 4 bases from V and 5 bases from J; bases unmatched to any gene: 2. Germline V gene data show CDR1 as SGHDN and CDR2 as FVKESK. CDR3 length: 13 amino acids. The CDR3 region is CASSRGGENIQYF. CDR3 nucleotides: TGTGCCAGCAGCCGGGGGGGAGAAAACATTCAGTACTTC.

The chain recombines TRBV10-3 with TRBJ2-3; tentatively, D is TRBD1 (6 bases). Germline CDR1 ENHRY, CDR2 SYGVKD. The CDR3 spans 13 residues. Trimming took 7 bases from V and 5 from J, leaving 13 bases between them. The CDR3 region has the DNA TGTGCCATCACCAACAGGGTCGGAGATACGCAGTATTTT. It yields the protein CAITNRVGDTQYF.

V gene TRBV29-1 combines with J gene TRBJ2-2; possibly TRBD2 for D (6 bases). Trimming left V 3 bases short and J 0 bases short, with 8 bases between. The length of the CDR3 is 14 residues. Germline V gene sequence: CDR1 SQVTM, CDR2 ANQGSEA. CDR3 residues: CSVEAGTNTGELFF. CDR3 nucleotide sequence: TGCAGCGTTGAGGCGGGAACGAACACCGGGGAGCTGTTTTTT.

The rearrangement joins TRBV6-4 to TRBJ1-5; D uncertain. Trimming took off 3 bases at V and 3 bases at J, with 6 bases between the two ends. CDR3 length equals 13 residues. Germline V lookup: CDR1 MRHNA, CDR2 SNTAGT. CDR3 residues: CASSEQPNQPQHF. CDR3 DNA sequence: TGTGCCAGCAGTGAACAGCCCAATCAGCCCCAGCATTTT.

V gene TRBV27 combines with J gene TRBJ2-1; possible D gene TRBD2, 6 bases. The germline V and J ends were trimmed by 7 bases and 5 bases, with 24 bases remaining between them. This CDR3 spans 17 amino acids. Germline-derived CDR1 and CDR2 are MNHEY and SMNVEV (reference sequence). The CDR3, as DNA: TGTGCCAGCACTACTAGGGGACTCCCGTTCGGGAACAATGAGCAGTTCTTC. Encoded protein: CASTTRGLPFGNNEQFF.

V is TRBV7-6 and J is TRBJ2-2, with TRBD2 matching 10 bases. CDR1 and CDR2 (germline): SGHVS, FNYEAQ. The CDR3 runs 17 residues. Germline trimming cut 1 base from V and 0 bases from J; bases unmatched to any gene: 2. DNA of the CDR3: TGTGCCAGCAGCTTAGGAGGGACTAGCGCGAACACCGGGGAGCTGTTTTTT. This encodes CASSLGGTSANTGELFF. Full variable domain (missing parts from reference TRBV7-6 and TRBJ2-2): GAGVSQSPRYKVTKRGQDVALRCDPISGHVSLYWYRQALGQGPEFLTYFNYEAQQDKSGLPNDRFSAERPEGSISTLTIQRTEQRDSAMYRCASSLGGTSANTGELFFGEGSRLTVL.

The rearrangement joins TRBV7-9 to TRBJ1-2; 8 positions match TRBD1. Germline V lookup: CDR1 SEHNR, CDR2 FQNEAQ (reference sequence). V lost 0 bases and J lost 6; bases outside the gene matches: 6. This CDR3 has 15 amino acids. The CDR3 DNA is TGTGCCAGCAGCTTAGCGCCAGGGGGCCGAGATGGCTACACCTTC. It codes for CASSLAPGGRDGYTF.

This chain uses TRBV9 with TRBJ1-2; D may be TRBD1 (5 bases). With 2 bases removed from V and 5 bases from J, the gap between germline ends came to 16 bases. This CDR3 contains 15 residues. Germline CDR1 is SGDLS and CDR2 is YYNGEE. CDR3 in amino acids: CASSVRGREKYGYTF. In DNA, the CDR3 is TGTGCCAGCAGCGTTCGTGGCAGGGAAAAGTATGGCTACACCTTC.

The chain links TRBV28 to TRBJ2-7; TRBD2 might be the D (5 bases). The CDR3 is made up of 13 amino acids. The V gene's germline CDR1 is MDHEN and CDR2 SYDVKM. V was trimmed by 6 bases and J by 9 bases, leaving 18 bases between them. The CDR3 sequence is CASSQDWEGGQYF. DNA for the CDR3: TGTGCCAGCAGCCAGGACTGGGAAGGAGGGCAGTACTTC.

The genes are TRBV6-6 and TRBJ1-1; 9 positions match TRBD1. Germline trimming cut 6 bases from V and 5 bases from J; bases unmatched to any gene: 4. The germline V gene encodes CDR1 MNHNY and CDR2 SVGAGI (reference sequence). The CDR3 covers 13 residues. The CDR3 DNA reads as TGTGCCAGCAGCCACAGGGGGCAAACTGAAGCTTTCTTT. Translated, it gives CASSHRGQTEAFF.

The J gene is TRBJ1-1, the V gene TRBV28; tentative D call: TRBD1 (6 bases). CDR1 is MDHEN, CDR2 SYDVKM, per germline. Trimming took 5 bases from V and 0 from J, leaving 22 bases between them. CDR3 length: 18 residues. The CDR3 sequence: CASSPPQGLFRVNTEAFF. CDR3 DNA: TGTGCCAGCAGTCCGCCCCAGGGGCTTTTTAGGGTGAACACTGAAGCTTTCTTT.

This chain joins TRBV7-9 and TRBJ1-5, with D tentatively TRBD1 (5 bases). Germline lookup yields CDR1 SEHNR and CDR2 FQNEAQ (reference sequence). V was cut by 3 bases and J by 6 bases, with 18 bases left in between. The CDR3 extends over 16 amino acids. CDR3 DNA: TGTGCCAGCAGCTTGGGCAGGGAATCCGAATTTCAGCCCCAGCATTTT. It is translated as CASSLGRESEFQPQHF.